The entry that follows covers one T cell receptor (beta chain) sequence. What it recognizes is unknown. CDR1 and CDR2 (germline): SGHDT, YYEEEE. The CDR3 contains 14 residues. Trimming removed 4 bases from V and 0 bases from J, with 10 bases in between. These data belong to a study of OX40 agonist ivuxolimab in advanced cancers. Whole-study findings and limits: By week 6 at 0.1 to 3.0 mg/kg, blood CD4+ and CD8+ T cells had expanded clonally. Average numbers of expanded clones were greater in CD8+ T cells than in CD4+. The antigen specificity of the peripheral T cells (those that were expanded) was not determined.

The assay was immunoSEQ multiplex PCR, and TCRdb's table has in-frame clones only and misses some. The sample has 95,000 to 150,000 clones; 85% to 90% are singletons. The source of this sequence is an adult with an advanced solid tumor such as melanoma, head and neck, liver or kidney cancer. The starting material was CD4+ or CD8+ T cells sorted from blood, obtained in a trial of the OX40 agonist ivuxolimab. This chain connects TRBV5-6 to TRBJ2-5; D not resolved. For the CDR3, the DNA is TGTGCCAGCAGCCTCGGACGGAACCAAGAGACCCAGTACTTC. Protein sequence: CASSLGRNQETQYF.